This T cell receptor beta chain stems from a study of regulatory T cells in long-lasting Graves disease. Arm-PCR of CDR3 regions and iRepertoire HTBI primers were used to build TCR beta libraries. TCRdb reprocessed the multiplex PCR reads via MiXCR and lists one record per CDR3 protein. The sample includes 620,000 or so distinct CDR3 sequences, 16% of them seen just once. The V gene end was trimmed by 0 bases and the J gene end by 10 bases; junction bases not matched to a gene: 15. Looked up from germline, CDR1 is SGHVS and CDR2 is FQNEAQ. The CDR3 runs to 17 residues. Regarding time point: newly diagnosed GD, antithyroid drugs for less than 3 months. Extracted PBMC RNA gave rise to the TCR library. The guidelines of the American Thyroid Association were the basis for diagnosing Graves' disease. This clonotype has a count of ten or more. These data were likewise used in another study, on T cells in Graves' hyperthyroidism and ophthalmopathy. That study adds: Researchers defined stable Graves' hyperthyroidism as no ophthalmopathy progression within 18 months. Hyperthyroidism in the patients, aged 18 to 65, was newly diagnosed and under 2 months in duration.

Sequenced here: peripheral blood mononuclear cells (PBMCs), sampled at new diagnosis, from a patient treated with antithyroid drugs. The chain uses TRBV7-8 and TRBJ2-3, with 8 bases matching TRBD2. This clonotype was obtained from a woman between 25 and 40 years old with Graves disease. The CDR3 protein is CASSLARTGRALRAQYF. DNA of the CDR3: TGTGCCAGCAGCTTAGCGCGCACCGGGAGGGCTCTTCGGGCGCAGTATTTT.